A selection of T cell receptor beta chains follows, all from one sample in a study of radiation and T cells in renal cell carcinoma. Sequencing was performed with immunoSEQ multiplex PCR; in TCRdb, only in-frame clones are kept and a portion is missing. The table shows about 150,000 clones, with around 90% occurring only once. Here the sequenced sample was blood, taken from a patient whose treatment included radiotherapy and nephrectomy. The receptors were gathered from a woman aged 45 to 65 with renal cell carcinoma. CDR3s include the opening cysteine and the closing phenylalanine or tryptophan. A D gene is named only where the DNA matches it firmly. Clone sizes are given selectively: once, few, many, or a class where the clone is expanded.

CDR3 protein: CASSPQTGAHEQYF
CDR3 DNA: TGTGCCAGCAGCCCACAGACAGGGGCTCACGAGCAGTACTTC
clone size: .
V gene: TRBV9
J gene: TRBJ2-7
D gene: TRBD1

CDR3 protein: CASKGTGVSEAFF
CDR3 DNA: TGTGCCAGCAAAGGGACAGGGGTATCTGAAGCTTTCTTT
clone size: few
V gene: TRBV6-6
J gene: TRBJ1-1
D gene: TRBD1

CDR3 protein: CAISEEGRTEAFF
CDR3 DNA: TGTGCCATCAGTGAAGAGGGGCGGACTGAAGCTTTCTTT
clone size: .
V gene: TRBV10-3
J gene: TRBJ1-1
D gene: .

CDR3 protein: CASSPGLAGAIYEQYF
CDR3 DNA: TGTGCCAGCAGCCCCGGACTAGCGGGGGCCATCTACGAGCAGTACTTC
clone size: .
V gene: TRBV7-2
J gene: TRBJ2-7
D gene: TRBD2

CDR3 protein: CASSFLSWGTEKLFF
CDR3 DNA: TGTGCCAGCAGCTTCCTTTCGTGGGGCACTGAAAAACTGTTTTTT
clone size: .
V gene: TRBV5-6
J gene: TRBJ1-4
D gene: .

CDR3 protein: CASSLLLNEQFF
CDR3 DNA: TGCGCCAGCAGCTTGTTGTTGAATGAGCAGTTCTTC
clone size: .
V gene: TRBV5-1
J gene: TRBJ2-1
D gene: .

CDR3 protein: CASSFRGRGETQYF
CDR3 DNA: TGTGCCAGCAGTTTTAGGGGTAGGGGGGAGACCCAGTACTTC
clone size: .
V gene: TRBV27
J gene: TRBJ2-5
D gene: .

CDR3 protein: CASSESGVDQPQHF
CDR3 DNA: TGCGCCAGCAGTGAGTCAGGGGTCGATCAGCCCCAGCATTTT
clone size: .
V gene: TRBV10-1
J gene: TRBJ1-5
D gene: .

CDR3 protein: CASSLDSTTEAFF
CDR3 DNA: TGTGCCAGCAGCTTAGATTCTACCACTGAAGCTTTCTTT
clone size: .
V gene: TRBV11-2
J gene: TRBJ1-1
D gene: .

CDR3 protein: CASSPETAPLHF
CDR3 DNA: TGTGCCAGCTCACCAGAAACAGCACCCCTCCACTTT
clone size: once
V gene: TRBV18
J gene: TRBJ1-6
D gene: .

CDR3 protein: CASSPDRAWEKLFF
CDR3 DNA: TGTGCCAGCAGCCCCGACAGGGCGTGGGAAAAACTGTTTTTT
clone size: few
V gene: TRBV6-6
J gene: TRBJ1-4
D gene: TRBD1

CDR3 protein: CASSDPVTQENYGYTF
CDR3 DNA: TGTGCCAGCAGTGACCCCGTCACCCAGGAGAACTATGGCTACACCTTC
clone size: .
V gene: TRBV6-4
J gene: TRBJ1-2
D gene: .

CDR3 protein: CASSPDRGPNYGYTF
CDR3 DNA: TGCGCCAGCAGCCCGGATCGGGGGCCGAACTATGGCTACACCTTC
clone size: .
V gene: TRBV5-1
J gene: TRBJ1-2
D gene: .

CDR3 protein: CASTHGGARANYGYTF
CDR3 DNA: TGTGCCAGCACCCACGGGGGAGCCCGAGCTAACTATGGCTACACCTTC
clone size: once
V gene: TRBV7-9
J gene: TRBJ1-2
D gene: .

CDR3 protein: CATSRGVAGDEQYF
CDR3 DNA: TGTGCCACCAGCAGAGGGGTAGCTGGCGACGAGCAGTACTTC
clone size: .
V gene: TRBV15
J gene: TRBJ2-7
D gene: .

CDR3 protein: CASSLDRGNYGYTF
CDR3 DNA: TGCGCCAGCAGCTTGGACAGGGGTAACTATGGCTACACCTTC
clone size: .
V gene: TRBV5-1
J gene: TRBJ1-2
D gene: TRBD1

CDR3 protein: CASSEVVVAFF
CDR3 DNA: TGTGCCAGCAGTGAGGTGGTAGTAGCTTTCTTT
clone size: .
V gene: TRBV2
J gene: TRBJ1-1
D gene: .

CDR3 protein: CASTEQGTNEQFF
CDR3 DNA: TGTGCCAGCACGGAACAGGGGACGAATGAGCAGTTCTTC
clone size: .
V gene: TRBV6-5
J gene: TRBJ2-1
D gene: TRBD1

CDR3 protein: CASSLEVAGLYEQYF
CDR3 DNA: TGTGCCAGCAGCTTAGAGGTAGCGGGGCTTTACGAGCAGTACTTC
clone size: .
V gene: TRBV7-2
J gene: TRBJ2-7
D gene: TRBD2

CDR3 protein: CASSIGQNTDTQYF
CDR3 DNA: TGTGCCAGCAGCATAGGACAGAACACAGATACGCAGTATTTT
clone size: .
V gene: TRBV11-2
J gene: TRBJ2-3
D gene: .

CDR3 protein: CASSLDTGANVLTF
CDR3 DNA: TGTGCCAGCAGCTTGGACACTGGGGCCAACGTCCTGACTTTC
clone size: .
V gene: TRBV5-4
J gene: TRBJ2-6
D gene: .

CDR3 protein: CAYSGGADTQYF
CDR3 DNA: TGTGCCTACAGCGGGGGGGCGGATACGCAGTATTTT
clone size: once
V gene: TRBV30
J gene: TRBJ2-3
D gene: TRBD2

CDR3 protein: CASSRTPGHGGEKLFF
CDR3 DNA: TGTGCCAGCAGCCGTACTCCGGGGCATGGGGGTGAAAAACTGTTTTTT
clone size: .
V gene: TRBV7-8
J gene: TRBJ1-4
D gene: .

CDR3 protein: CASSVDPGNSYEQYF
CDR3 DNA: TGTGCCAGCAGCGTAGATCCGGGAAACTCCTACGAGCAGTACTTC
clone size: .
V gene: TRBV9
J gene: TRBJ2-7
D gene: .

CDR3 protein: CASSQGRGTGNTIYF
CDR3 DNA: TGCGCCAGCAGCCAAGGGAGAGGGACCGGAAACACCATATATTTT
clone size: .
V gene: TRBV4-3
J gene: TRBJ1-3
D gene: .

CDR3 protein: CAWSVAGTDTQYF
CDR3 DNA: TGTGCCTGGAGTGTAGCGGGGACAGATACGCAGTATTTT
clone size: once
V gene: TRBV30
J gene: TRBJ2-3
D gene: TRBD2

CDR3 protein: CASSLNGEETQYF
CDR3 DNA: TGCGCCAGCAGCTTAAATGGGGAAGAGACCCAGTACTTC
clone size: .
V gene: TRBV5-1
J gene: TRBJ2-5
D gene: .

CDR3 protein: CASSLVTRGEKLFF
CDR3 DNA: TGTGCCAGCAGCTTAGTTACTAGGGGGGAAAAACTGTTTTTT
clone size: .
V gene: TRBV7-8
J gene: TRBJ1-4
D gene: .

CDR3 protein: CATSTLRGDGGGYTF
CDR3 DNA: TGTGCCACCAGCACCCTACGGGGAGACGGGGGAGGCTACACCTTC
clone size: .
V gene: TRBV15
J gene: TRBJ1-2
D gene: .

CDR3 protein: CASSPQAGNTIYF
CDR3 DNA: TGTGCCAGCTCACCACAAGCTGGAAACACCATATATTTT
clone size: .
V gene: TRBV18
J gene: TRBJ1-3
D gene: .

CDR3 protein: CASSKSKLAMSTDTQYF
CDR3 DNA: TGTGCCAGCAGCAAATCTAAACTAGCGATGAGCACAGATACGCAGTATTTT
clone size: .
V gene: TRBV25-1
J gene: TRBJ2-3
D gene: TRBD2

CDR3 protein: CASSLRGRIGNTEAFF
CDR3 DNA: TGCGCCAGCAGCTTGAGGGGTCGTATTGGGAACACTGAAGCTTTCTTT
clone size: .
V gene: TRBV5-1
J gene: TRBJ1-1
D gene: .

CDR3 protein: CASSPLAGGADTQYF
CDR3 DNA: TGTGCCAGCAGCCCCCTAGCGGGGGGAGCAGATACGCAGTATTTT
clone size: once
V gene: TRBV7-2
J gene: TRBJ2-3
D gene: TRBD2

CDR3 protein: CAISDRLAGDTDTQYF
CDR3 DNA: TGTGCCATCAGTGACCGACTAGCGGGGGACACAGATACGCAGTATTTT
clone size: .
V gene: TRBV10-3
J gene: TRBJ2-3
D gene: TRBD2

CDR3 protein: CASSAQFPGRSEYGYTF
CDR3 DNA: TGTGCCAGCAGCGCCCAATTCCCGGGCCGGAGCGAGTATGGCTACACCTTC
clone size: .
V gene: TRBV9
J gene: TRBJ1-2
D gene: .

CDR3 protein: CASSPPNQGLSEAFF
CDR3 DNA: TGTGCCAGCTCACCACCGAACCAGGGGCTGTCTGAAGCTTTCTTT
clone size: .
V gene: TRBV18
J gene: TRBJ1-1
D gene: .

CDR3 protein: CASSVGQGKMNTEAFF
CDR3 DNA: TGTGCCAGTAGTGTAGGACAGGGAAAGATGAACACTGAAGCTTTCTTT
clone size: .
V gene: TRBV19
J gene: TRBJ1-1
D gene: TRBD1

CDR3 protein: CASSVGNGDQPQHF
CDR3 DNA: TGTGCCAGCAGCGTAGGGAATGGAGATCAGCCCCAGCATTTT
clone size: few
V gene: TRBV9
J gene: TRBJ1-5
D gene: .

CDR3 protein: CASSPPVSAEAFF
CDR3 DNA: TGTGCCAGCTCCCCACCAGTTAGCGCTGAAGCTTTCTTT
clone size: .
V gene: TRBV18
J gene: TRBJ1-1
D gene: .

CDR3 protein: CASSIAGTTVTDTQYF
CDR3 DNA: TGTGCCAGTAGTATTGCTGGGACTACCGTCACAGATACGCAGTATTTT
clone size: .
V gene: TRBV19
J gene: TRBJ2-3
D gene: TRBD2

CDR3 protein: CARSFLGGPIPEAFF
CDR3 DNA: TGTGCCAGAAGCTTTCTGGGGGGGCCAATACCTGAAGCTTTCTTT
clone size: .
V gene: TRBV5-3
J gene: TRBJ1-1
D gene: .

CDR3 protein: CASSDRGFSNQPQHF
CDR3 DNA: TGTGCCAGCAGCGACAGGGGATTTAGCAATCAGCCCCAGCATTTT
clone size: .
V gene: TRBV7-2
J gene: TRBJ1-5
D gene: TRBD1

CDR3 protein: CSSQGDRETQYF
CDR3 DNA: TGCAGCTCACAGGGCGATCGAGAGACCCAGTACTTC
clone size: .
V gene: TRBV29-1
J gene: TRBJ2-5
D gene: .

CDR3 protein: CASSESGRNTEAFF
CDR3 DNA: TGCGCCAGCAGTGAGTCGGGGCGAAACACTGAAGCTTTCTTT
clone size: .
V gene: TRBV10-1
J gene: TRBJ1-1
D gene: .

CDR3 protein: CAWSEGSHTEAFF
CDR3 DNA: TGTGCCTGGAGTGAGGGCAGTCACACTGAAGCTTTCTTT
clone size: few
V gene: TRBV30
J gene: TRBJ1-1
D gene: .

CDR3 protein: CASSSGGASYEQYF
CDR3 DNA: TGCGCCAGCAGCTCGGGAGGGGCATCCTACGAGCAGTACTTC
clone size: .
V gene: TRBV5-1
J gene: TRBJ2-7
D gene: TRBD2

CDR3 protein: CAWSVLVGQARANYGYTF
CDR3 DNA: TGTGCCTGGAGTGTACTGGTGGGACAGGCGCGAGCTAACTATGGCTACACCTTC
clone size: .
V gene: TRBV30
J gene: TRBJ1-2
D gene: TRBD1

CDR3 protein: CASSPLVVSSSDTQYF
CDR3 DNA: TGTGCCAGCAGCCCGCTAGTCGTCTCCTCGTCCGATACGCAGTATTTT
clone size: .
V gene: TRBV7-2
J gene: TRBJ2-3
D gene: .

CDR3 protein: CASSLAGQGRYGYTF
CDR3 DNA: TGTGCCAGCAGTCTAGCCGGACAGGGAAGATATGGCTACACCTTC
clone size: .
V gene: TRBV2
J gene: TRBJ1-2
D gene: TRBD1